The T cell receptor (beta chain) under discussion was sequenced for a study of Ad26.COV2.S vaccination and SARS-CoV-2 variants. Study-level points and caveats: Placebo and vaccine recipients had non-spike TCR breadth that was similar.

Data came from immunoSEQ multiplex PCR; TCRdb stores just in-frame clones and leaves some out. The repertoire has 300,000 to 500,000 clones, less than 90% of them found once; the top ten carry more than 3%. In the case of this clone: Antigen specificity is unknown.

In germline, CDR1 is LNHDA, CDR2 SQIVND (reference sequence). V was pared by 5 bases and J by 5 bases, with 9 bases of the junction left unmatched. There are 15 residues in the CDR3. Treatment indicated: 15 to 20 received Ad26.COV2.S at low or high dose, single or two shots; roughly five received placebo; per-sample allocation not given. Collection of the samples took place on day 63 after the first injection of vaccine or placebo. The sample was peripheral blood, taken in a trial of Ad26.COV2.S vaccine versus placebo. This receptor was obtained from a person between 18 and 59 years old who received the Ad26.COV2.S COVID-19 vaccine or a placebo. The chain recombines TRBV19 with TRBJ1-5; TRBD1 aligns across 7 bases. The CDR3 loop reads CASSPQGESHQPQHF. CDR3 coding DNA: TGTGCCAGTAGTCCCCAGGGGGAGTCCCATCAGCCCCAGCATTTT. Drawing the rest from reference TRBV19 and TRBJ1-5, the complete variable domain is DGGITQSPKYLFRKEGQNVTLSCEQNLNHDAMYWYRQDPGQGLRLIYYSQIVNDFQKGDIAEGYSVSREKKESFPLTVTSAQKNPTAFYLCASSPQGESHQPQHFGDGTRLSIL.